Each of the 28 T cell receptor beta chains below was sequenced from the same sample in a study of blood T cells in healthy people across ages. Primed by a sample-barcoded 5' primer and a J-beta primer mix, a second PCR proceeded for about 6 to 11 cycles. Using its own MiXCR run on the 5' RACE reads, TCRdb lists one record per CDR3 protein. The table shows more than 1 million distinct CDR3 sequences, with over 35% occurring only once. The sequencing input was blood. The origin of the receptors is a woman in her sixties in good health.

This clonotype has just a few counts. The V and J genes are TRBV2 and TRBJ2-1; 8 nucleotides align to TRBD2. Per the germline V gene, CDR1 is SNHLY and CDR2 is FYNNEI. With 6 bases clipped from V and 4 bases from J, the junction kept 8 bases outside the gene matches. CDR3 length: 15 amino acids. The CDR3 DNA reads TGTGCCAGCAGACTAACTAGCGGACGGTACAATGAGCAGTTCTTC. Amino acids: CASRLTSGRYNEQFF.

This clonotype was observed a handful of times. The chain combines TRBV15 with TRBJ2-4; possibly TRBD2 for D (7 bases). The CDR3 is 17 amino acids. With 0 bases removed from V and 13 bases from J, the gap between germline ends came to 25 bases. CDR1 LNHNV and CDR2 YYDKDF come from the germline V gene (reference sequence). This CDR3 is CATSRDRGGDLLGEQYF. DNA for the CDR3: TGTGCCACCAGCAGAGATAGGGGGGGCGACCTCCTTGGGGAGCAGTACTTC.

At least ten counts were recorded for this clonotype. V is TRBV6-6 and J is TRBJ2-5; D remains ambiguous. The CDR3 has 13 residues. V gave up 6 bases and J gave up 2 bases, with 10 bases separating them. Germline values: CDR1 MNHNY, CDR2 SVGAGI (reference sequence). CDR3 coding DNA: TGTGCCAGCAGAAGGGTGGGACAAGAGACCCAGTACTTC. It yields the protein CASRRVGQETQYF.

The chain uses TRBV20-1 and TRBJ1-2; the D gene is possibly TRBD1 (5 bases). Germline V gene lookup returns CDR1 DFQATT and CDR2 SNEGSKA (reference sequence). The CDR3 extends over 15 amino acids. Trimming cost V 0 bases and J 3 bases, with 14 bases left between them. The CDR3 DNA sequence: TGCAGTGCTAGAGATGGTTCGAGAGGGGACTATGGCTACACCTTC. It translates to CSARDGSRGDYGYTF.

This chain uses TRBV20-1 with TRBJ2-5; 9 nucleotides agree with TRBD2. Germline CDR1 and CDR2: DFQATT and SNEGSKA (reference sequence). This CDR3 has 14 residues. V lost 4 bases, J lost 3 bases, and 6 bases stayed unmatched. In DNA, the CDR3 is TGCAGTGCTAAGTCTAGCGGGATCAAAGAGACCCAGTACTTC. Translating gives CSAKSSGIKETQYF.

This clonotype was detected only once. V gene TRBV27 combines with J gene TRBJ1-4; TRBD1 might be the D (5 bases). Trimming removed 5 bases at V and 6 bases at J, with 19 bases between. From germline, CDR1 is MNHEY and CDR2 SMNVEV (reference sequence). This CDR3 comprises 16 residues. CDR3 region: CASSPSMEGLDEKLFF. The CDR3 region has the DNA TGTGCCAGCAGTCCAAGCATGGAGGGACTTGATGAAAAACTGTTTTTT. Together with reference TRBV27 and TRBJ1-4, the CDR3 gives the full variable domain: EAQVTQNPRYLITVTGKKLTVTCSQNMNHEYMSWYRQDPGLGLRQIYYSMNVEVTDKGDVPEGYKVSRKEKRNFPLILESPSPNQTSLYFCASSPSMEGLDEKLFFGSGTQLSVL.

This clonotype turned up a few times. The chain links TRBV6-2 or TRBV6-3 to TRBJ2-4; perhaps TRBD1 as D (5 bases). Trimming cost V 7 bases and J 0 bases, with 16 bases left between them. Germline CDR1 reads MNHEY; CDR2 reads SVGEGT. This CDR3 comprises 16 residues. CDR3: CASTRDRGLAKNIQYF. The DNA for the CDR3 is TGTGCCAGCACCAGAGACAGAGGTCTAGCCAAAAACATTCAGTACTTC.

This clonotype was detected a few times. As DNA, the CDR3 is TGCAGTGCTTCGGGACTAGCGGGATTCGATGAGCAGTTCTTC. Its translation: CSASGLAGFDEQFF. The rearrangement joins TRBV20-1 to TRBJ2-1, with 13 positions matching TRBD2. The CDR3 totals 14 residues. Germline CDR1 DFQATT, CDR2 SNEGSKA (reference sequence). V lost 5 bases and J lost 8; bases outside the gene matches: 6.

CDR3 sequence (DNA): TGTGCCAGCAGCTCTACGACTAGCGGGGGTGAGCAGTTCTTC. This translates into CASSSTTSGGEQFF. V is TRBV11-2 and J is TRBJ2-1; TRBD2 matches 12 bases. The CDR3 runs to 14 residues. Germline V gives CDR1 SGHAT, CDR2 FQNNGV. The junction had 4 bases not matched to a gene; V was cut back by 4 bases and J by 9 bases.

The chain links TRBV20-1 to TRBJ2-4, with D perhaps TRBD1 (6 bases). The V gene's germline CDR1 is DFQATT and CDR2 SNEGSKA (reference sequence). Trimming pared 0 bases from V and 13 bases from J, leaving 10 bases between. CDR3 length: 11 amino acids. The CDR3 DNA reads as TGCAGTGCTAGAGAGCAGGGGAGACAGTACTTC. Its protein is CSAREQGRQYF.

This clonotype was seen only once. This chain uses TRBV7-2 with TRBJ2-5; 7 nucleotides match TRBD1. The CDR3 loop spans 17 amino acids. V gave up 5 bases and J gave up 2 bases; unmatched junction bases: 14. The V gene's germline CDR1 is SGHTA and CDR2 FQGNSA. The CDR3 protein is CASSPRGWTGEQETQYF. In DNA, the CDR3 is TGTGCCAGCAGCCCTCGGGGATGGACAGGAGAACAAGAGACCCAGTACTTC.

This chain uses TRBV4-3 with TRBJ1-1; no firm D call. The ends were cut back, 0 bases at V and 0 bases at J, with 5 bases in the middle. The CDR3 contains 14 residues. Germline-derived CDR1 and CDR2 are LGHNA and YSLEER. CDR3 amino acids: CASSQDNVNTEAFF. CDR3 sequence (DNA): TGCGCCAGCAGCCAAGATAACGTGAACACTGAAGCTTTCTTT.

This clonotype is medium-sized. V and J are TRBV29-1 and TRBJ1-2; tentatively, D is TRBD1 (5 bases). Trimming stripped 6 bases from V and 8 bases from J, with 16 bases between. The CDR3 has 12 residues. Germline assignment: CDR1 SQVTM and CDR2 ANQGSEA. CDR3 in DNA: TGCAGCGTGGGACCGGACGTTGACGGCTACACCTTC. As protein: CSVGPDVDGYTF.

This clonotype was observed once. The V and J genes are TRBV6-6 and TRBJ1-1, with D hard to call. Germline CDR1 is MNHNY and CDR2 is SVGAGI (reference sequence). V dropped 0 bases and J dropped 8 bases, with 7 bases sitting between them. The CDR3 loop spans 12 amino acids. The CDR3 loop reads CASSYSTREAFF. CDR3 bases: TGTGCCAGCAGTTACTCGACCCGGGAAGCTTTCTTT.

J is TRBJ2-1 and V is TRBV7-9; tentative D call: TRBD2 (6 bases). The V end was cut by 5 bases, the J end by 7 bases, with 30 bases between. The CDR3 contains 19 residues. Per the germline V gene, CDR1 is SEHNR and CDR2 is FQNEAQ (reference sequence). Written as DNA, the CDR3 is TGTGCCAGCAGCCCCCCCGGCAGAGAGACTAGGCGTCGAAGTAATGAGCAGTTCTTC. Protein product: CASSPPGRETRRRSNEQFF.

This chain uses TRBV7-6 with TRBJ2-7; 7 bases agree with TRBD2. Germline-derived CDR1 and CDR2 are SGHVS and FNYEAQ. The CDR3 is made up of 15 amino acids. Unmatched junction bases numbered 8, after V lost 2 bases and J lost 4 bases. CDR3 sequence (DNA): TGTGCCAGCAGCTTAAAATCCGGGGGGAATTACGAGCAGTACTTC. Translated: CASSLKSGGNYEQYF.

This clonotype occurred a few times. The chain carries TRBV9 and TRBJ2-1; 11 bases line up with TRBD1. CDR1 and CDR2 (germline): SGDLS, YYNGEE. Trimming removed 2 bases from V and 8 bases from J; junction bases left unmatched: 6. The length of the CDR3 is 15 residues. The CDR3 region has the DNA TGTGCCAGCAGCGTGGGGGGACAGGGGGTTTATGAGCAGTTCTTC. Amino acid sequence: CASSVGGQGVYEQFF.

The V call is TRBV27, the J call TRBJ2-7; tentative D call: TRBD1 (6 bases). This CDR3 has 16 amino acids. V lost 9 bases and J lost 5, with 26 bases in between. CDR1 MNHEY and CDR2 SMNVEV come from the germline V gene (reference sequence). The chain's CDR3 is CASSPQSPQGAHEQYF. The DNA for the CDR3 is TGTGCCAGTTCACCCCAAAGTCCACAGGGAGCCCACGAGCAGTACTTC.

The V and J genes are TRBV9 and TRBJ2-1; TRBD2 matches at 7 bases. The trim removed 0 bases at V and 8 bases at J, leaving 5 bases unmatched. Germline V gene sequence: CDR1 SGDLS, CDR2 YYNGEE. There are 14 residues in the CDR3. The DNA for the CDR3 is TGTGCCAGCAGCGTAGGCGGGAGCTTCGATGAGCAGTTCTTC. Its translation is CASSVGGSFDEQFF.

A remark on this clonotype: One end of the junction is discordant with germline, which a read error may explain. This chain connects TRBV3-1 to TRBJ1-5; tentative D call: TRBD1 (5 bases). This CDR3 contains 13 residues. Germline values: CDR1 LGHDT, CDR2 YNNKEL (reference sequence). The CDR3 sequence: CAGSQGPKQPQHF. As DNA, the CDR3 is TGTGCCGGCAGCCAGGGTCCGAAGCAGCCCCAGCATTTT.

This clonotype was recorded a few times. The chain combines TRBV29-1 with TRBJ1-3; D perhaps matches TRBD1 (5 bases). With 6 bases removed from V and 1 base from J, the gap between germline ends came to 13 bases. The CDR3 contains 14 residues. Germline V lookup: CDR1 SQVTM, CDR2 ANQGSEA. CDR3 in amino acids: CSVPGQGSGNTIYF. DNA for the CDR3: TGCAGCGTCCCAGGTCAGGGATCTGGAAACACCATATATTTT. Supplemented by reference TRBV29-1 and TRBJ1-3, the full variable domain reads SAVISQKPSRDICQRGTSLTIQCQVDSQVTMMFWYRQQPGQSLTLIATANQGSEATYESGFVIDKFPISRPNLTFSTLTVSNMSPEDSSIYLCSVPGQGSGNTIYFGEGSWLTVV.

This clonotype was recorded at least ten times. This sequence joins TRBV6-5 and TRBJ2-5, with D possibly being TRBD1 (6 bases). Germline values: CDR1 MNHEY, CDR2 SVGAGI. The CDR3 runs 16 residues. Trimming left V 0 bases short and J 2 bases short, with 13 bases between. CDR3 sequence: CASSYSLSGQQETQYF. The CDR3 nucleotides are TGTGCCAGCAGTTACTCGTTGTCAGGACAGCAAGAGACCCAGTACTTC.

The rearrangement joins TRBV5-1 to TRBJ1-4, with TRBD1 identical over 9 bases. V shed 2 bases and J 5 bases; nucleotides not matched to a gene: 10. The CDR3 is 17 residues long. In germline, CDR1 is SGHRS, CDR2 YFSETQ. CDR3 protein: CASSLRTGAEQNEKLFF. The CDR3 DNA is TGCGCCAGCAGCTTAAGGACAGGGGCGGAACAAAATGAAAAACTGTTTTTT.

V is TRBV5-1 and J is TRBJ2-1, with D tentatively TRBD1 or TRBD2 (5 bases each). CDR3 length equals 13 residues. Trimming removed 4 bases from V and 9 bases from J, with 14 bases in between. Germline V gene lookup returns CDR1 SGHRS and CDR2 YFSETQ. This CDR3 reads CASSVGDGAEQFF. CDR3 DNA: TGCGCCAGCAGCGTGGGGGATGGGGCTGAGCAGTTCTTC.

V usage is TRBV9 and J usage is TRBJ2-6; D not certain. CDR3 length: 14 residues. Trimming pared 6 bases from V and 4 bases from J, leaving 11 bases between. Germline values: CDR1 SGDLS, CDR2 YYNGEE. The CDR3 DNA reads as TGTGCCAGCAATCCAAGGGTCGGGGCCAACGTCCTGACTTTC. Translating it yields CASNPRVGANVLTF.

J is TRBJ2-7 and V is TRBV3-1; D not certain. The CDR3 covers 15 residues. The germline V gene has CDR1 LGHDT and CDR2 YNNKEL (reference sequence). Trimming took off 4 bases at V and 4 bases at J, with 17 bases between the two ends. The CDR3 protein is CASSLAGQPGYEQYF. CDR3 nucleotide sequence: TGTGCCAGCAGCCTCGCCGGGCAACCCGGGTACGAGCAGTACTTC.

The CDR3 DNA is TGTGCCAGCAGCTTGGGTACGGGTGCGATTCAGCCCCAGCATTTT. This translates into CASSLGTGAIQPQHF. This chain connects TRBV5-5 to TRBJ1-5, with no clear D. Germline V gene data show CDR1 as SGHKS and CDR2 as YYEKEE (reference sequence). The CDR3 runs to 15 residues. Trimming shortened V by 0 bases and J by 6 bases, and 13 bases separated the two germline ends.

Only a few counts were recorded for this clonotype. V usage is TRBV6-5 and J usage is TRBJ2-3, with D possibly matching TRBD2 (6 bases). From germline, CDR1 is MNHEY and CDR2 SVGAGI. The CDR3 has 13 residues. Trimming cost V 2 bases and J 5 bases, with 8 bases left between them. The CDR3 loop is CASSYGGKDTQYF. CDR3 coding DNA: TGTGCCAGCAGTTACGGGGGGAAAGATACGCAGTATTTT.